This entry lists 17 T cell receptor beta chains sequenced from one sample in a study of vaccination effects on CD4 cells after COVID-19. The data were produced by immunoSEQ multiplex PCR, yet TCRdb's version contains in-frame clones alone and is incomplete. Counted here are tens of thousands of clones, more than 70% occurring once; the ten biggest clones make up roughly 1.2%. Viral peptide pool expansion of antigen-specific CD4+ T cells preceded sequencing in the ViraFEST assay. Isolation of CD4+ T cells took place after around 10 days of culture. Either the mRNA-1273 or the BNT162b2 vaccine was given to participants as two doses. The antigens for these receptors are not known. Sequenced here: CD4+ T cells from PBMCs cultured with HCoV-229E spike peptides, sampled after COVID-19 vaccination. These TCRs come from a human donor who received a COVID-19 vaccine.

This chain joins TRBV30 and TRBJ2-3; TRBD1 agrees at 7 bases. The V gene's germline CDR1 is GTSNPN and CDR2 SVGIG (reference sequence). This CDR3 region has 21 residues. Unmatched junction bases numbered 21, after V lost 0 bases and J lost 0 bases. Here the CDR3 reads CAWSVLRARNTGVASTDTQYF. The CDR3 coding sequence is TGTGCCTGGAGTGTACTACGCGCGCGGAACACAGGGGTCGCAAGCACAGATACGCAGTATTTT. Based on the CDR3 plus reference TRBV30 and TRBJ2-3, the full variable domain is SQTIHQWPATLVQPVGSPLSLECTVEGTSNPNLYWYRQAAGRGLQLLFYSVGIGQISSEVPQNLSASRPQDRQFILSSKKLLLSDSGFYLCAWSVLRARNTGVASTDTQYFGPGTRLTVL.

A few counts support this clone. This chain joins TRBV9 and TRBJ1-1; 8 positions match TRBD1. Germline loops: CDR1 SGDLS, CDR2 YYNGEE. Trimming took 4 bases from V and 3 from J; bases not matched to a gene: 5. The CDR3 is 14 amino acids. CDR3 bases: TGTGCCAGCAGCTTACAGGGGGGGGACACTGAAGCTTTCTTT. This codes for CASSLQGGDTEAFF.

This clone was counted a few times. The rearrangement joins TRBV2 to TRBJ1-1; 7 bases map to TRBD1. Looked up from germline, CDR1 is SNHLY and CDR2 is FYNNEI. V lost 6 bases, J lost 3 bases, and 7 bases stayed unmatched. This CDR3 has 14 residues. The CDR3 loop is CASSHRDSYTEAFF. The CDR3 nucleotides read TGTGCCAGCAGCCATCGGGACAGCTACACTGAAGCTTTCTTT.

V is TRBV21-1 and J is TRBJ2-2; TRBD1 is taken as the D call from the table, unchecked against the DNA. TRBV21-1 is reported as a pseudogene. The CDR3 totals 15 residues. In DNA, the CDR3 is TGTGCCAGCAGCAAAGTACAGGGGGGTTCCGGGGAGCTGTTTTTT. This sequence encodes CASSKVQGGSGELFF.

The rearrangement links TRBV5-1 to TRBJ1-6; D is possibly TRBD1 (5 bases). Germline-derived CDR1 and CDR2 are SGHRS and YFSETQ. With 2 bases removed from V and 6 bases from J, the gap between germline ends came to 12 bases. The CDR3 is 15 residues long. The DNA for the CDR3 is TGCGCCAGCAGCTTACCCGGGACGGGTAATTCACCCCTCCACTTT. Its protein product is CASSLPGTGNSPLHF.

CDR3 amino acids: CASSDRDRGPRFVGELFF. The CDR3 region has the DNA TGTGCCAGCAGTGACCGGGACAGGGGGCCCCGATTTGTCGGGGAGCTGTTTTTT. This sequence joins TRBV6-1 and TRBJ2-2, with 12 bases aligning to TRBD1. The CDR3 sequence is 18 residues long. Germline CDR1 is MNHNS and CDR2 is SASEGT. Germline trimming cut 3 bases from V and 7 bases from J; bases unmatched to any gene: 12.

The genes are TRBV7-9 and TRBJ1-2, with TRBD1 matching over 7 bases. The V gene's germline CDR1 is SEHNR and CDR2 FQNEAQ (reference sequence). V was pared by 1 base and J by 3 bases, with 5 bases of the junction left unmatched. The CDR3 is 15 residues long. CDR3 amino acids: CASSLGTGPYYGYTF. The CDR3 region has the DNA TGTGCCAGCAGCTTAGGGACAGGTCCTTACTATGGCTACACCTTC.

V usage is TRBV5-1 and J usage is TRBJ1-5; 9 nucleotides align to TRBD1. V lost 4 bases, J lost 4 bases, and 6 bases stayed unmatched. Looked up from germline, CDR1 is SGHRS and CDR2 is YFSETQ. The CDR3 spans 15 residues. CDR3 nucleotide sequence: TGCGCCAGCAGCAGGACGGGACAGGGTAATCAGCCCCAGCATTTT. Its translation is CASSRTGQGNQPQHF.

The V gene is TRBV6-1, the J gene TRBJ1-2, with D possibly TRBD1 on 5 matching bases. Trimming shortened V by 2 bases and J by 8 bases, and 15 bases separated the two germline ends. The CDR3 length is 14 residues. Germline V CDR1 and CDR2: MNHNS, SASEGT. CDR3 sequence (DNA): TGTGCCAGCAGTGAACGGGACCGGGGGGGAGGCTACACCTTC. As protein: CASSERDRGGGYTF.

This clone was counted only a few times. This rearrangement joins TRBV7-3 to TRBJ2-3; D possibly corresponds to TRBD1 (6 bases). CDR1 is SGHTA and CDR2 is FQGTGA in the germline V gene. V lost 1 base and J 5 bases, leaving 13 bases between the germline ends. This CDR3 has 15 amino acids. As DNA, the CDR3 is TGTGCCAGCAGCTTAATAAGCCAGGGGCAAGATACGCAGTATTTT. This encodes CASSLISQGQDTQYF.

J is TRBJ2-3 and V is TRBV9, with TRBD2 matching 15 bases. Trimming took 4 bases from V and 5 from J; bases not matched to a gene: 20. The CDR3 loop spans 21 amino acids. Germline assignment: CDR1 SGDLS and CDR2 YYNGEE. CDR3 protein: CASSPWDPGLAGGPFLDTQYF. DNA for the CDR3: TGTGCCAGCAGCCCTTGGGATCCCGGACTAGCGGGGGGGCCGTTCCTAGATACGCAGTATTTT.

This clone came up once. This rearrangement joins TRBV6-5 to TRBJ2-7, with unresolved D. V was clipped by 7 bases and J by 1 base, with 11 bases between them. The germline gives CDR1 MNHEY, CDR2 SVGAGI. The CDR3 runs to 13 residues. For the CDR3, the DNA is TGTGCCAGCACCCCAGGTGGGTCCTACGAGCAGTACGTC. Translated, it gives CASTPGGSYEQYV.

This chain connects TRBV6-1 to TRBJ1-4; D is uncertain. Germline CDR1 and CDR2: MNHNS and SASEGT. The CDR3 spans 14 residues. Trimming shortened V by 1 base and J by 8 bases, and 11 bases separated the two germline ends. The CDR3: CASSEGAVKEKLFF. Here the CDR3 DNA reads TGTGCCAGCAGTGAAGGGGCGGTAAAGGAAAAACTGTTTTTT.

This clone came up once. CDR3 protein: CASSPPQGLVTDTQYF. In DNA, the CDR3 is TGTGCCAGCTCACCACCACAGGGGCTAGTAACAGATACGCAGTATTTT. V usage is TRBV18 and J usage is TRBJ2-3; 7 nucleotides agree with TRBD1. Per germline, CDR1 KGHSH and CDR2 LQKENI. CDR3 length: 16 residues. V dropped 0 bases and J dropped 3; count of bases not matched to a gene: 6.

The chain carries TRBV3-1 (or the pseudogene TRBV3-2) and TRBJ2-3; D may be TRBD1 or TRBD2 (5 bases each). The CDR3 is 15 residues long. Trimming took 0 bases from V and 2 from J, leaving 9 bases between them. Germline CDR1 is LGHDT and CDR2 is YNNKEL (reference sequence). This chain's CDR3 is CASSQDTGLTDTQYF. CDR3 bases: TGTGCCAGCAGCCAAGATACGGGGCTCACAGATACGCAGTATTTT.

This rearrangement joins TRBV28 to TRBJ1-2; the match to TRBD1 covers 7 bases. The length of the CDR3 is 14 residues. V shed 11 bases and J 4 bases; nucleotides not matched to a gene: 13. Germline assignment: CDR1 MDHEN and CDR2 SYDVKM. The CDR3 nucleotides are TGTGCCTCTTACCCCGGGACAGTAGCCTATGGCTACACCTTC. This translates into CASYPGTVAYGYTF.

This chain joins TRBV10-3 and TRBJ2-5; TRBD1 matches at 12 bases. CDR3 length: 16 residues. The junction had 8 bases not matched to a gene; V was cut back by 3 bases and J by 6 bases. Germline CDR1 reads ENHRY; CDR2 reads SYGVKD. DNA of the CDR3: TGTGCCATCAGTGACTCGCGGGGACAGGGGGCGAAGACCCAGTACTTC. Translating it yields CAISDSRGQGAKTQYF.